This T cell receptor beta chain was captured in a study of shared clonotypes between healthy human individuals. To note about this clone: Its antigen is not identified.

Overall study results and limits: Clonotype sharing among donors was thought likely to change with sequencing depth.

Sequencing was at deep level. Method: immunoSEQ multiplex PCR; TCRdb's copy keeps in-frame clones and lacks some. The table shows 2 million to 2.5 million clones, with approximately 96% occurring only once. The CDR3 loop spans 14 amino acids. Germline V gene data show CDR1 as SGDLS and CDR2 as YYNGEE. Trimming left V 2 bases short and J 3 bases short, with 11 bases between. Caucasian adults residing in Nashville, Tennessee made up all the donors. Into CD45RA+ naive and CD45RA-negative memory subsets, the CD4+ cells were split. The receptor was derived from a man aged 18 to 30 in good health. Sequenced material: naive CD4+ T cells sorted from blood. Subset in this sample: CD45RA+ positively selected. V gene TRBV9 combines with J gene TRBJ2-5; possibly TRBD1 or TRBD2 for D (5 bases each). In DNA, the CDR3 is TGTGCCAGCAGCGTCTCTGGGGGTAAAGAGACCCAGTACTTC. Protein: CASSVSGGKETQYF.